This T cell receptor (beta chain) was obtained from a study of blood T cell repertoires in COVID-19. Background on the study: There were acute and convalescent COVID-19 samples, and they came from the United States, Italy and Spain. Sources were T cells, B-cell-depleted T cells, or PBMCs; the material itself was cDNA or gDNA.

The CDR3 runs 12 residues. Trimming shortened V by 1 base and J by 8 bases, and 10 bases separated the two germline ends. The V gene's germline CDR1 is SQVTM and CDR2 ANQGSEA. Those enrolled in Seattle joined during active infection and were followed longitudinally afterward. In the study's own analysis: Counts of nucleated cells, estimated from reference gene primer amplification, were obtained. Only in-frame clones appear in the TCRdb table, and some are missing; sequencing was by immunoSEQ multiplex PCR. For V, J and clone size, that table is used; D and trimming come from the DNA. The sample carries some 350,000 clones, about 89% recorded once.

The sample comprised peripheral blood. This clonotype was sampled from a woman in her 50s with COVID-19, enrolled during active disease. The chain is built from TRBV29-1 and TRBJ2-3, with no clear D. The CDR3 protein is CSVEVEPGTQYF. Written as DNA, the CDR3 is TGCAGCGTTGAAGTTGAACCGGGTACGCAGTATTTT.